Listed below are T cell receptor beta chains from one sample, sequenced in a study of T cell changes during pregnancy in multiple sclerosis. Assay used: immunoSEQ multiplex PCR; TCRdb lists only in-frame clones, some missing. The top ten clones hold approximately 3.7% of a sample with fewer than 70,000 clones, 85% to 95% of them seen once. The starting material was CD8+ T cells from peripheral blood mononuclear cells, obtained in the third trimester of pregnancy. The source is a female donor with multiple sclerosis, enrolled in a pregnancy study. Each CDR3 is given with its conserved first and last residue. D genes are given only for firm matches. Clone size is given for some rows only: seen once, a few or many times, or a class if the clone is expanded.

TRBD1	TRBV7-9	-	TRBJ1-2	CASSWGQAIYGYTF	TGTGCCAGCAGCTGGGGACAGGCTATCTATGGCTACACCTTC
TRBD1	TRBV5-6	-	TRBJ1-2	CASSQQGADGYTF	TGTGCCAGCAGCCAACAGGGGGCAGATGGCTACACCTTC
TRBD2	TRBV10-2	-	TRBJ2-7	CASRPTSGPRGEQYF	TGCGCCAGCAGGCCCACTAGCGGGCCCAGAGGCGAGCAGTACTTC
-	TRBV27	-	TRBJ2-6	CASSLLVGGLTGANVLTF	TGTGCCAGCAGTTTATTAGTGGGGGGGCTCACTGGGGCCAACGTCCTGACTTTC
TRBD2	TRBV4-2	-	TRBJ2-1	CASSHHGLAGGNEQFF	TGTGCCAGCAGCCACCATGGACTAGCGGGCGGCAATGAGCAGTTCTTC
-	TRBV5-5	-	TRBJ1-5	CASSLADQPQHF	TGTGCCAGCAGCTTGGCCGATCAGCCCCAGCATTTT
-	TRBV6-5	-	TRBJ1-3	CASSWGGVWSGNTIYF	TGTGCCAGCAGTTGGGGGGGAGTTTGGTCTGGAAACACCATATATTTT
-	TRBV5-4	-	TRBJ1-4	CASSLIGQGGEKLFF	TGTGCCAGCAGCTTGATTGGTCAGGGAGGAGAAAAACTGTTTTTT
-	TRBV30	once	TRBJ1-1	CAWKGGMNTEAFF	TGTGCCTGGAAGGGGGGGATGAACACTGAAGCTTTCTTT
TRBD1	TRBV27	-	TRBJ2-7	CASSPRDRPYEQYF	TGTGCCAGCAGTCCTCGGGACAGACCCTACGAGCAGTACTTC
-	TRBV29-1	-	TRBJ2-7	CSVRLAPAYEQYF	TGCAGCGTTCGGCTAGCGCCTGCCTACGAGCAGTACTTC
TRBD1	TRBV6-1	-	TRBJ2-7	CASSVGTGSSYEQYF	TGTGCCAGCAGTGTCGGGACAGGGTCTTCCTACGAGCAGTACTTC
TRBD1	TRBV4-1	-	TRBJ2-1	CASSPRGPQQFF	TGCGCCAGCAGCCCCAGGGGGCCTCAGCAGTTCTTC
TRBD2	TRBV9	-	TRBJ2-7	CASSVGLAGAYEQYF	TGTGCCAGCAGCGTAGGACTAGCGGGAGCCTACGAGCAGTACTTC
TRBD1	TRBV29-1	-	TRBJ2-1	CSVEIGQGASNEQFF	TGCAGCGTTGAAATCGGGCAGGGGGCCAGCAATGAGCAGTTCTTC
TRBD2	TRBV5-1	-	TRBJ2-5	CASRTTTSTVETQYF	TGCGCCAGCAGAACTACGACTAGCACGGTGGAGACCCAGTACTTC
TRBD1	TRBV27	-	TRBJ1-2	CASSFDRDNYGYTF	TGTGCCAGCAGTTTCGACAGGGACAACTATGGCTACACCTTC
-	TRBV21-1	-	TRBJ2-5	CASNIKSPQGESRETQYF	TGTGCCAGCAACATTAAATCTCCACAGGGTGAGTCGAGAGAGACCCAGTACTTC
TRBD1	TRBV27	-	TRBJ2-3	CASSSSQGGTDTQYF	TGTGCCAGCAGTTCCTCACAGGGGGGCACAGATACGCAGTATTTT
-	TRBV11-2	-	TRBJ2-1	CASTPTGSSYNEQFF	TGTGCCAGCACCCCAACCGGGAGCTCCTACAATGAGCAGTTCTTC
-	TRBV11-2	-	TRBJ2-5	CASSLSGQETQYF	TGTGCCAGCAGCTTATCAGGGCAAGAGACCCAGTACTTC
TRBD1	TRBV5-1	-	TRBJ1-1	CASSWGQGVAEAFF	TGCGCCAGCAGCTGGGGACAGGGAGTGGCTGAAGCTTTCTTT
-	TRBV29-1	-	TRBJ1-1	CSVEDIVPGGTEAFF	TGCAGCGTTGAAGATATAGTTCCCGGGGGCACTGAAGCTTTCTTT
-	TRBV7-9	-	TRBJ2-5	CASSPVSEETQYF	TGTGCCAGCAGCCCTGTAAGCGAAGAGACCCAGTACTTC
TRBD2	TRBV27	-	TRBJ2-1	CASSPLGLAGRQYNEQFF	TGTGCCAGCAGTCCCCTGGGACTAGCGGGACGCCAGTACAATGAGCAGTTCTTC
TRBD2	TRBV6-1	-	TRBJ2-1	CASSALRGTSGIVDEQFF	TGTGCCAGCAGTGCCTTGAGGGGGACTAGCGGGATAGTCGATGAGCAGTTCTTC
TRBD2	TRBV13	once	TRBJ2-3	CASSSGSPGGPRDTQYF	TGTGCCAGCAGTTCGGGGTCTCCGGGAGGGCCTCGCGATACGCAGTATTTT
TRBD2	TRBV9	-	TRBJ2-5	CASSASGTQETQYF	TGTGCCAGCAGCGCTAGCGGGACCCAAGAGACCCAGTACTTC
-	TRBV7-2	once	TRBJ1-2	CASSRPTQQTNYGYTF	TGTGCCAGCAGCCGACCGACACAGCAAACTAACTATGGCTACACCTTC
-	TRBV29-1	-	TRBJ1-1	CSVERGSRRRAFF	TGCAGCGTTGAACGAGGCAGTCGAAGGAGAGCTTTCTTT
-	TRBV9	-	TRBJ2-2	CASSPTGSDTGELFF	TGTGCCAGCAGCCCTACAGGCTCTGACACCGGGGAGCTGTTTTTT
TRBD1	TRBV2	-	TRBJ2-7	CASIGQGGEQYF	TGTGCCAGCATAGGACAGGGTGGCGAGCAGTACTTC
-	TRBV11-2	-	TRBJ2-1	CASSINSLEQFF	TGTGCCAGCAGCATAAACTCTTTAGAGCAGTTCTTC
-	TRBV4-3	once	TRBJ2-3	CASSQVARAYTDTQYF	TGCGCCAGCAGCCAAGTAGCCAGGGCCTACACAGATACGCAGTATTTT
TRBD1	TRBV5-4	once	TRBJ1-1	CASSLLSGGEAFF	TGTGCCAGCAGCTTGCTGTCAGGGGGCGAAGCTTTCTTT
-	TRBV19	once	TRBJ1-1	CASSREGARTEAFF	TGTGCCAGTAGTAGGGAAGGGGCCCGGACTGAAGCTTTCTTT
-	TRBV6-4	-	TRBJ2-3	CASSDTADTDTQYF	TGTGCCAGCAGTGACACGGCGGACACAGATACGCAGTATTTT
-	TRBV9	-	TRBJ2-1	CASSVEQGSNNEQFF	TGTGCCAGCAGCGTAGAGCAGGGGTCGAACAATGAGCAGTTCTTC
TRBD1	TRBV4-2	-	TRBJ1-6	CASSQVTGSSPLHF	TGTGCCAGCAGCCAGGTGACAGGGTCTTCACCCCTCCACTTT